This T cell receptor (beta chain) was identified during a study of regulatory T cells in long-lasting Graves disease (dated by TCRdb to the early 2020s). With respect to the entire study: Newly diagnosed Graves' disease patients had taken antithyroid drugs for less than 3 months. This study used TCR sequencing and RNA sequencing of peripheral blood to compare persistent Graves' disease patients against newly diagnosed Graves' disease patients. The study was registered as a clinical trial and conducted in China. A total of 35 or so samples were covered by TCR sequencing, comprising some 13 persistent and approximately 20 newly diagnosed Graves' disease patients. What the work shows at the level of the full study, not this receptor alone: Persistent disease showed preferential use of TRBV28, TRBJ1-2 and TRBJ2-5, whereas newly diagnosed disease favored TRBV20-1 and TRBJ2-1. More public clonotypes were shared among persistent patients (around 3,000) than among newly diagnosed patients (roughly 1,000). Sequencing and analysis were restricted to the TCR beta chain. The study examined only peripheral blood because the primary lesion, thyroid tissue, could not be accessed. Persistent Graves' disease patients showed lower TCR Shannon entropy and fewer highly expanded clones than newly diagnosed patients, suggesting clonal expansion. The authors noted that the small sample size was a limitation that may lower accuracy.

The library was obtained by multiplex PCR. The reads were generated on an Illumina HiSeq 4000. TCR beta libraries were built with iRepertoire HTBI primers and Arm-PCR amplification of CDR3 regions. Before sequencing, the PCR products went through gel purification. In the original analysis: Across samples, some 62 TRBV and roughly 13 TRBJ segments were identified and used for gene usage analysis of CDR3 amino acid clonotypes. Filtered high-quality paired reads were merged into contigs using COPE and FqMerger. Contigs were aligned with BLAST to IMGT TRBV, TRBD and TRBJ reference genes, and CDR3 was defined per IMGT. Clonotypes above 0.1% frequency were classified as highly expanded clones. Shannon entropy served as the measure of repertoire diversity, while the Gini coefficient captured V-J evenness. Public clonotypes were defined as clonotypes shared by more than one individual. Using fastp at Q25 and MiXCR, TCRdb reprocessed the public reads and kept productive beta chains. When rows share a CDR3 protein, they turn into one entry using the most common DNA and genes. The V and J calls here are based on TCRdb, not the publication. In all, the sample holds about 400,000 distinct CDR3 sequences, and roughly 16% of those were seen once. Around 20% of the sample belongs to the ten largest clones.

To note about this clonotype: Its antigen is currently not known. A much larger clone differs from this one at a single base, so this may be a read error.

Explained via the paper, the time point label denotes: newly diagnosed GD, antithyroid drugs for less than 3 months. For both TCR sequencing and RNA sequencing, RNA was extracted from PBMCs in TRIzol. The diagnosis of Graves' disease followed American Thyroid Association guidelines. Patients were recruited from an endocrinology department in Xi'an, China. Each patient gave 9 to 10 milliliters of peripheral blood, collected in an EDTA anticoagulant tube. Ficoll Paque Plus density gradient separation was used to isolate PBMCs, and no additional T cell sorting was done. An Agilent 2100 Bioanalyzer and agarose gel were used to check RNA quality, and a NanoDrop 2000 was used to measure RNA concentration. V loses 5 bases, J loses 2 bases, and the germline ends lie 9 bases apart. Looking up the germline V gene yields CDR1 MDHEN and CDR2 SYDVKM. From the cysteine through the phenylalanine, the CDR3 covers 13 amino acids. The sequence is cut down to CDR3 DNA, 39 bases in frame from base 1.

This sample was shared with a second study, whose subject was T cells in Graves' hyperthyroidism and ophthalmopathy. Drawing on the second study: A patient counted as having stable Graves' hyperthyroidism if no progression to ophthalmopathy occurred over 18 months of follow-up. Hyperthyroidism patients were newly diagnosed, had a disease duration of under 2 months, and were aged 18 to 65 years. Exclusion was applied to patients with uncontrolled infections, other autoimmune diseases, pregnancy or lactation. Clinical symptoms, serum thyroxine and TRAb, thyroid ultrasound, and orbital computed tomography formed the basis for the diagnoses. The first round of RT-PCR for the TCR CDR3 was performed with the HTBI primer set and the Qiagen OneStep RT-PCR kit. Most expanded thyroid clonotypes (frequency above 0.001) were also found in blood, which suggests that blood repertoires may mirror thyroid immune responses. A model built on a 13 V-J signature distinguished ophthalmopathy from stable hyperthyroidism, reaching 87.88% sensitivity and around 81% specificity in cross-validation and 80%/75% in testing. In validation, progression to ophthalmopathy was predicted by the model with roughly 69% sensitivity and roughly 76% specificity, a median of 6.5 months before onset. TCR V-J signatures able to tell the groups apart were searched for in a discovery cohort of some 97 patients, of whom more than 40 had Graves' ophthalmopathy and around 58 had stable Graves' hyperthyroidism. Whether ophthalmopathy could be predicted prospectively was tested in an independent validation cohort made up of 18 to 20 hyperthyroidism patients plus 17 patients who later progressed to ophthalmopathy. For training and testing, the 95 to 100 patients in the discovery cohort were randomly divided in a 7:3 ratio. In about 6 Graves' hyperthyroidism patients, the study also compared T-cell repertoires from thyroid tissue with T-cell repertoires from blood. After blood sampling, hyperthyroidism patients were treated with methimazole at a starting dose of 30 mg daily, and ophthalmopathy patients were treated with high-dose intravenous methylprednisolone. The libraries were constructed in a second round of multiplex PCR and then size-selected and purified. Sequencing of the libraries was done on an Illumina HiSeq2000 using paired-end 100 bp reads. SOAPnuke was used to process the raw data, throwing out any read that contained adapters or uncalled bases, had a mean Phred below 15, or lacked an exact constant-primer or identifier match. COPE v1.2.5 was used to merge the high-quality paired reads, and each unique nucleotide sequence was defined as a clonotype. Clonotypes were aligned to IMGT TRBV, TRBD and TRBJ reference segments using MiTCR v1.1. Only V-J combinations with frequency above 0.0001, covering 99% to 99.2% of repertoires, were analysed. A TCS score was defined as the ratio of F50 (clonal expansion) to E x V (chaos), with BLOSUM62-based TCRdist applied between CDR3 peptides within each V-J. Welch's t-statistics and random forest reduced around 520 V-J features to 10 to 15, which were used in a naive Bayes classifier (R e1071). Sample size was not statistically predetermined, and investigators were not blinded to group allocation. TCR Vbeta CDR3 sequencing of 120 to 150 peripheral blood samples (over 40 ophthalmopathy, 75 to 80 hyperthyroidism and 17 progressor patients) is reported in the paper.

This receptor chain uses TRBV28 and TRBJ1-2; the D gene cannot be named for sure. The specimen comprised peripheral blood mononuclear cells (PBMCs), sampled at new diagnosis, from a patient treated with antithyroid drugs. The source of this sequence is a woman under 30 with Graves disease. Donor details come from another sample of the same person, matched by shared clones. In nucleotide form, the sequence is TGTGCCAGCAGTGAGTGGGAGAACTATGGCTACACCTTC. Translation gives CASSEWENYGYTF.